The 29 T cell receptor beta chains reported below all come from one sample, sequenced in a study of cytomegalovirus exposure and HLA in healthy donors. In the PCR, 60 Vbeta and 13 Jbeta primers were used. Profiled with immunoSEQ multiplex PCR; TCRdb holds only in-frame clones, not every one. The specimen's table records approximately 190,000 clones. The sample consisted of PBMCs. The receptors originated from a boy under 18 in good health and CMV-seronegative.

The chain is built from TRBV4-2 and TRBJ2-7; TRBD2 aligns across 11 bases. V was clipped by 4 bases and J by 2 bases; unmatched bases: 4. CDR3 length: 15 residues. Per germline, CDR1 LGHNA and CDR2 YNFKEQ. The DNA of the CDR3 is TGTGCCAGCAGCCCCAGACTAGCGGGAACCTACGAGCAGTACTTC. Its protein is CASSPRLAGTYEQYF.

This rearrangement joins TRBV9 to TRBJ2-7; TRBD2 agrees at 7 bases. Germline lookup yields CDR1 SGDLS and CDR2 YYNGEE. CDR3 length: 16 residues. Unmatched junction bases numbered 12, after V lost 3 bases and J lost 3 bases. Here the CDR3 DNA reads TGTGCCAGCAGCGCCGACGGGGGGAGTGGGGGCTACGAGCAGTACTTC. Residues: CASSADGGSGGYEQYF.

J is TRBJ2-7 and V is TRBV5-8; 9 positions agree with TRBD1. This CDR3 is built from 17 residues. The germline V gene encodes CDR1 SGHTS and CDR2 YDEGEE. V shed 4 bases and J 4 bases; nucleotides not matched to a gene: 15. The CDR3 DNA reads as TGTGCCAGCAGCATGGACAGGGGAGTCCCCTGGGGATACGAGCAGTACTTC. Its translation: CASSMDRGVPWGYEQYF.

The rearrangement links TRBV29-1 to TRBJ1-2; D gene unclear. V was shortened by 0 bases and J by 4 bases, with 9 bases between the two germline ends. The CDR3 is made up of 13 amino acids. Germline V CDR1 and CDR2: SQVTM, ANQGSEA. DNA for the CDR3: TGCAGCGTTGAAGATGAGAGTCTCTATGGCTACACCTTC. Protein: CSVEDESLYGYTF.

The rearrangement links TRBV7-2 to TRBJ2-2; 10 nucleotides agree with TRBD2. Looked up from germline, CDR1 is SGHTA and CDR2 is FQGNSA. The CDR3 is made up of 16 amino acids. Trimming took 3 bases from V and 1 from J; bases not matched to a gene: 2. CDR3: CASSFGLAVNTGELFF. The CDR3 DNA reads TGTGCCAGCAGCTTCGGACTAGCGGTGAACACCGGGGAGCTGTTTTTT.

CDR3 coding DNA: TGTGCCAGCAGTGAAGGGGGGCGATTGACCTACGAGCAGTACTTC. Amino acids: CASSEGGRLTYEQYF. The chain combines TRBV6-1 with TRBJ2-7; perhaps TRBD1 as D (6 bases). V was trimmed by 1 base and J by 2 bases, leaving 12 bases between them. Germline V gene data show CDR1 as MNHNS and CDR2 as SASEGT. CDR3 length equals 15 residues.

The rearrangement links TRBV30 to TRBJ2-6; TRBD2 is a possible D gene (7 bases). Trimming pared 5 bases from V and 2 bases from J, leaving 10 bases between. The CDR3 totals 14 residues. CDR1 is GTSNPN, CDR2 SVGIG, per germline (reference sequence). The CDR3 sequence: CAWGGAAGANVLTF. CDR3 nucleotide sequence: TGTGCCTGGGGGGGGGCGGCTGGGGCCAACGTCCTGACTTTC. The variable domain in full, completed from reference TRBV30 and TRBJ2-6, reads SQTIHQWPATLVQPVGSPLSLECTVEGTSNPNLYWYRQAAGRGLQLLFYSVGIGQISSEVPQNLSASRPQDRQFILSSKKLLLSDSGFYLCAWGGAAGANVLTFGAGSRLTVL.

V gene TRBV11-3 combines with J gene TRBJ2-1, with 7 bases fitting TRBD2. The germline gives CDR1 SGHNT, CDR2 YENEEA. Germline trimming cut 5 bases from V and 7 bases from J; bases unmatched to any gene: 8. The CDR3 spans 14 residues. The DNA of the CDR3 is TGTGCCAGCAGCCCCACCGGGGGGAAAAATGAGCAGTTCTTC. As protein: CASSPTGGKNEQFF.

The chain carries TRBV4-2 and TRBJ1-1, with D tentatively TRBD1 (6 bases). CDR1 and CDR2 (germline): LGHNA, YNFKEQ. The CDR3 has 15 amino acids. Trimming took off 3 bases at V and 5 bases at J, with 16 bases between the two ends. The CDR3 DNA sequence: TGTGCCAGCAGCCAGGACAGCGTCGGGGAGACTGAAGCTTTCTTT. This translates into CASSQDSVGETEAFF.

The V and J genes are TRBV5-4 and TRBJ2-1, with 15 bases fitting TRBD2. Germline values: CDR1 SGHNT, CDR2 YYREEE (reference sequence). Unmatched junction bases numbered 7, after V lost 3 bases and J lost 6 bases. This CDR3 spans 17 amino acids. CDR3 region: CASSSPAGLAGGNEQFF. CDR3 DNA sequence: TGTGCCAGCAGCTCCCCTGCGGGACTAGCGGGGGGCAATGAGCAGTTCTTC.

The rearrangement links TRBV5-5 to TRBJ1-1; no clear D. The CDR3 is 17 residues long. Germline CDR1 is SGHKS and CDR2 is YYEKEE (reference sequence). The V end was cut by 4 bases, the J end by 0 bases, with 19 bases between. The DNA of the CDR3 is TGTGCCAGCAGCCCTCCCTGGGCAGAGAGCATGAACACTGAAGCTTTCTTT. Translation: CASSPPWAESMNTEAFF.

The CDR3 loop reads CASADRNTGELFF. Here the CDR3 DNA reads TGTGCCAGCGCAGACAGGAACACCGGGGAGCTGTTTTTT. The chain recombines TRBV7-3 with TRBJ2-2; the D gene is possibly TRBD1 (5 bases). The CDR3 totals 13 residues. Trimming shortened V by 8 bases and J by 1 base, and 8 bases separated the two germline ends. In germline, CDR1 is SGHTA, CDR2 FQGTGA. The whole variable domain, filled in from reference TRBV7-3 and TRBJ2-2, reads GAGVSQTPSNKVTEKGKYVELRCDPISGHTALYWYRQSLGQGPEFLIYFQGTGAADDSGLPNDRFFAVRPEGSVSTLKIQRTERGDSAVYLCASADRNTGELFFGEGSRLTVL.

CDR3 sequence reads: CASSLEGVNQPQHF. CDR3 sequence (DNA): TGTGCCAGCAGCTTGGAGGGGGTAAATCAGCCCCAGCATTTT. This sequence joins TRBV5-5 and TRBJ1-5; the D gene is possibly TRBD1 (6 bases). Deletions cut 0 bases from V and 4 bases from J, with 8 bases between. Germline V CDR1 and CDR2: SGHKS, YYEKEE (reference sequence). This CDR3 is 14 amino acids long.

The chain couples TRBV5-1 to TRBJ1-2, with unresolved D. The CDR3 consists of 18 residues. Trimming took 0 bases from V and 0 from J, leaving 18 bases between them. CDR1 is SGHRS and CDR2 is YFSETQ in the germline V gene. The CDR3 is CASSLAERGYVANYGYTF. DNA of the CDR3: TGCGCCAGCAGCTTGGCCGAAAGAGGGTACGTAGCTAACTATGGCTACACCTTC.

The rearrangement links TRBV27 to TRBJ1-6, with 8 bases matching TRBD1. Per germline, CDR1 MNHEY and CDR2 SMNVEV (reference sequence). The CDR3 sequence is 15 residues long. The V and J ends lost 2 bases and 7 bases, in that order; junction bases with no gene match: 4. In DNA form, the CDR3 reads TGTGCCAGCAGTTTACGGACAGGGAACAATTCACCCCTCCACTTT. Protein product: CASSLRTGNNSPLHF.

The V and J genes are TRBV6-1 and TRBJ2-1, with D maybe TRBD1 (5 bases). From germline, CDR1 is MNHNS and CDR2 SASEGT. This CDR3 comprises 14 residues. V lost 7 bases to trimming and J lost 4 bases, with 14 bases between them. CDR3 sequence: CASTQEPGYNEQFF. DNA for the CDR3: TGTGCCAGCACCCAGGAGCCAGGGTACAATGAGCAGTTCTTC.

The V and J genes are TRBV7-2 and TRBJ2-2, with TRBD1 matching 7 bases. Germline assignment: CDR1 SGHTA and CDR2 FQGNSA. This CDR3 contains 14 residues. The V gene end was trimmed by 1 base and the J gene end by 6 bases; junction bases not matched to a gene: 2. The CDR3 sequence is CASSLDRGSGELFF. CDR3 DNA: TGTGCCAGCAGCTTAGACAGGGGCTCCGGGGAGCTGTTTTTT.

CDR3 residues: CASSQARVGDTQYF. The CDR3 DNA is TGTGCCAGCAGCCAAGCGAGGGTTGGAGATACGCAGTATTTT. The J gene is TRBJ2-3, the V gene TRBV4-2; weak D call: TRBD2 (5 bases). Trimming took off 1 base at V and 5 bases at J, with 10 bases between the two ends. This CDR3 has 14 residues. Germline V gene sequence: CDR1 LGHNA, CDR2 YNFKEQ.

J is TRBJ1-2 and V is TRBV7-9, with D maybe TRBD1 (5 bases). The V end lost 2 bases, the J end lost 8 bases, and 12 bases lay between the germline ends. The CDR3 is 13 amino acids. CDR1 SEHNR and CDR2 FQNEAQ come from the germline V gene (reference sequence). The chain's CDR3 is CASSLQGVGGYTF. CDR3 nucleotides: TGTGCCAGCAGCTTACAGGGCGTTGGAGGCTACACCTTC. Full variable domain (remainder filled in from reference TRBV7-9 and TRBJ1-2): DTGVSQNPRHKITKRGQNVTFRCDPISEHNRLYWYRQTLGQGPEFLTYFQNEAQLEKSRLLSDRFSAERPKGSFSTLEIQRTEQGDSAMYLCASSLQGVGGYTFGSGTRLTVV.

CDR3 region: CASSLGDRGNTEAFF. The CDR3 DNA reads as TGTGCCAGCAGCTTAGGGGACAGGGGGAACACTGAAGCTTTCTTT. This sequence joins TRBV11-2 and TRBJ1-1; TRBD1 matches 10 bases. J was trimmed by 1 base and V by 1 base; bases with no gene match: 0. This CDR3 contains 15 residues. Germline V lookup: CDR1 SGHAT, CDR2 FQNNGV.

V is TRBV6-5 and J is TRBJ1-2, with a possible D match to TRBD1 (5 bases). The CDR3 loop spans 16 amino acids. The V end lost 2 bases, the J end lost 3 bases, and 16 bases lay between the germline ends. Germline V gene sequence: CDR1 MNHEY, CDR2 SVGAGI. The CDR3 loop is CASSYQDRTNDYGYTF. The CDR3 DNA sequence: TGTGCCAGCAGTTACCAAGATCGGACAAACGACTATGGCTACACCTTC.

Regarding this clone: At one end the junction does not follow the germline gene, possibly because of a read error. The chain employs TRBV5-1 and TRBJ1-2; D is perhaps TRBD1 (5 bases). The CDR3 is 16 amino acids. Per germline, CDR1 SGHRS and CDR2 YFSETQ. For the CDR3, the DNA is TGCGCCAGCAGTTTGGTCGGGGGGACTGTGTTCTATGGCTACACCTTC. Its protein product is CASSLVGGTVFYGYTF.

V usage is TRBV7-9 and J usage is TRBJ1-1, with a tentative D call TRBD1 (5 bases). The CDR3 has 14 amino acids. CDR1 and CDR2 from the germline V gene are SEHNR and FQNEAQ (reference sequence). V lost 5 bases and J lost 0, with 10 bases in between. In DNA form, the CDR3 reads TGTGCCAGCAGCAGTGACAGACTGAACACTGAAGCTTTCTTT. It encodes CASSSDRLNTEAFF.

The genes are TRBV7-6 and TRBJ1-4, with D hard to call. Germline V gives CDR1 SGHVS, CDR2 FNYEAQ. The V gene lost 4 bases and the J gene lost 8 bases, with 14 bases spanning the gap. The CDR3 has 14 residues. This CDR3 is CASSSPAAGEKLFF. CDR3 coding DNA: TGTGCCAGCAGCTCCCCAGCCGCGGGAGAAAAACTGTTTTTT. The full variable domain, its missing parts supplied by reference TRBV7-6 and TRBJ1-4, is GAGVSQSPRYKVTKRGQDVALRCDPISGHVSLYWYRQALGQGPEFLTYFNYEAQQDKSGLPNDRFSAERPEGSISTLTIQRTEQRDSAMYRCASSSPAAGEKLFFGSGTQLSVL.

The rearrangement uses TRBV6-5 and TRBJ1-4, with D perhaps TRBD1 (6 bases). The V gene lost 5 bases and the J gene lost 5 bases, with 15 bases spanning the gap. Germline V gives CDR1 MNHEY, CDR2 SVGAGI. This CDR3 has 15 amino acids. Written as DNA, the CDR3 is TGTGCCAGCAGTCCAACAGGGTCGGGGAATGAAAAACTGTTTTTT. Protein: CASSPTGSGNEKLFF.

As DNA, the CDR3 is TGTGCCAGCAGCACACCCTTGGGGGACATCGGTGGCTACACCTTC. It encodes CASSTPLGDIGGYTF. V and J are TRBV9 and TRBJ1-2; the D gene is possibly TRBD1 (6 bases). V lost 4 bases, J lost 7 bases, and 20 bases lay in between. This CDR3 is built from 15 residues. Germline assignment: CDR1 SGDLS and CDR2 YYNGEE.

The rearrangement uses TRBV9 and TRBJ1-2; no clear D gene. This CDR3 is 12 amino acids long. From germline, CDR1 is SGDLS and CDR2 YYNGEE. Trimming took off 0 bases at V and 7 bases at J, with 7 bases between the two ends. The CDR3 sequence: CASSVGAGGYTF. CDR3 in DNA: TGTGCCAGCAGCGTAGGTGCCGGTGGCTACACCTTC. The full variable domain, completed using reference TRBV9 and TRBJ1-2, is DSGVTQTPKHLITATGQRVTLRCSPRSGDLSVYWYQQSLDQGLQFLIQYYNGEERAKGNILERFSAQQFPDLHSELNLSSLELGDSALYFCASSVGAGGYTFGSGTRLTVV.

The chain links TRBV9 to TRBJ1-5; 9 bases are a match to TRBD1. Germline loops: CDR1 SGDLS, CDR2 YYNGEE. This CDR3 region has 13 residues. The ends lost 10 bases at V and 2 bases at J; junction bases unmatched: 4. The CDR3 loop is CAGRDRGNQPQHF. The DNA for the CDR3 is TGTGCCGGCCGGGACAGGGGCAATCAGCCCCAGCATTTT.

Turning to this clone: An end of the junction does not agree with germline; a read error may underlie this. The rearrangement joins TRBV7-2 to TRBJ2-5; D may be TRBD2 (6 bases). The J call may not be correct, given that the DNA end is closer to TRBJ2-7. There are 18 residues in the CDR3. In germline, CDR1 is SGHTA, CDR2 FQGNSA. Written as DNA, the CDR3 is TGTGCCAGCAGCATAGCGGATACGCTGACATTAAGCTCCTACGAGCAGTACTTC. As protein: CASSIADTLTLSSYEQYF.